The present entry profiles one T cell receptor (beta chain) with its context. Antigen: not known. Constant-region reverse primers amplified full-length variable regions, followed by semi-nested Nested Universal Primer A PCR. TCRdb ran MiXCR on the 5' RACE reads and lists one entry per CDR3 protein. The sample records some 31,000 distinct CDR3 sequences, under 30% being singletons. Germline V gene data show CDR1 as LNHNV and CDR2 as YYDKDF (reference sequence). V lost 1 base to trimming and J lost 9 bases, with 16 bases between them. This CDR3 is 15 amino acids long. Study outcomes and limitations: Tumor-infiltrating Treg TCR alpha and beta sequences overlapped most with tumor naive CD4+ T cells, then blood naive.

Purified naive CD4+ T cells were depleted of CD25+ Tregs. The sequence was obtained from a female donor with breast cancer. The V gene is TRBV15, the J gene TRBJ2-4; a possible D gene is TRBD1 (6 bases). Sequenced material: naive CD4+ T cells sorted from a lymph node. The subset: naive CD4+ T cells, CD4+CD45RA+CD25-. The DNA for the CDR3 is TGTGCCACCAGCAGAGGGACGGCCGAAGGGGGCATTCAGTACTTC. This encodes CATSRGTAEGGIQYF. Filled out from reference TRBV15 and TRBJ2-4, the complete variable domain reads DAMVIQNPRYQVTQFGKPVTLSCSQTLNHNVMYWYQQKSSQAPKLLFHYYDKDFNNEADTPDNFQSRRPNTSFCFLDIRSPGLGDTAMYLCATSRGTAEGGIQYFGAGTRLSVL.